The rows below give T cell receptor beta chains drawn from one sample of a study of T cell repertoires in cytomegalovirus infection. TCRdb ran MiXCR on the reads and lists one entry per CDR3 protein. The sample holds approximately 750,000 distinct CDR3 sequences; 35% to 45% are singletons and the top ten take about 2.8%. Sequencing was done on a sample of PBMCs. These receptors were collected from a human donor in good health (CMV status not recorded). Some clones in this sample may be carry-over from other donors' samples. The CDR3 runs from the conserved cysteine through the conserved F or W. A D gene is named only where the DNA matches it firmly. For some rows the clone size is stated as once, few or many, or as a class when expanded; others skip it.

>TRBJ1-1|TRBV7-6|many|NA
TGTGCCAGCAGCCCTCAACGGGGGAACACTGAAGCTTTCTTT
CASSPQRGNTEAFF
>TRBJ1-1|TRBV4-1|NA|NA
TGCGCCAGCAGCCAAGAGTGGTCTGCAACCACTGAAGCTTTCTTT
CASSQEWSATTEAFF
>TRBJ1-1|TRBV7-9|NA|NA
TGTGCCAGCAGCTTAGGGACGAAGAGGGCTGAAGCTTTCTTT
CASSLGTKRAEAFF
>TRBJ2-3|TRBV2|many|TRBD2
TGTGCCAGCAGCTGGACCACTAGCGGGGGTAACACAGATACGCAGTATTTT
CASSWTTSGGNTDTQYF
>TRBJ2-2|TRBV29-1|NA|TRBD2
TGCAGCGGCGGACTAGCGGGAATTTCCGGGGAGCTGTTTTTT
CSGGLAGISGELFF
>TRBJ1-1|TRBV7-6|few|NA
TGTGCCAGCAGCTTTGGACCCGGGGGAGCTTTCTTT
CASSFGPGGAFF
>TRBJ1-3|TRBV7-9|NA|TRBD1
TGTGCCAGCAGCTTACGACAGGGGGGATCAGCGCCCGGAAACACCATATATTTT
CASSLRQGGSAPGNTIYF
>TRBJ2-1|TRBV12-3/TRBV12-4|NA|NA
TGTGCCAGCGGGAGTAGTGGTAGTGAGCAGTTCTTC
CASGSSGSEQFF
>TRBJ1-5|TRBV7-2|NA|NA
TGTGCCAGCAGCTCAACAGGGTTTCAGCCCCAGCATTTT
CASSSTGFQPQHF
>TRBJ1-4|TRBV28|NA|TRBD1
TGTGCCAGCAGTTTAGGGCGTGGACAGGGCCTGTTTTTT
CASSLGRGQGLFF
>TRBJ1-1|TRBV27|NA|NA
TGTGCCAGCATGGCCGGGGTCACTGAAGCTTTCTTT
CASMAGVTEAFF
>TRBJ1-6|TRBV7-2|many|NA
TGTGCCAGCAGCCCATCTTGGGGGATGGGTTCACCCCTCCACTTT
CASSPSWGMGSPLHF
>TRBJ2-1|TRBV7-2|many|NA
TGTGCCAGCAGATGGGGTTTGAACGAGCAGTTCTTC
CASRWGLNEQFF
>TRBJ1-1|TRBV7-6|NA|NA
TGTGTCAGCAGCTCTGTGTTGGGAGGGAGGGGGAACACTGAAGCTTTATTT
CVSSSVLGGRGNTEALF